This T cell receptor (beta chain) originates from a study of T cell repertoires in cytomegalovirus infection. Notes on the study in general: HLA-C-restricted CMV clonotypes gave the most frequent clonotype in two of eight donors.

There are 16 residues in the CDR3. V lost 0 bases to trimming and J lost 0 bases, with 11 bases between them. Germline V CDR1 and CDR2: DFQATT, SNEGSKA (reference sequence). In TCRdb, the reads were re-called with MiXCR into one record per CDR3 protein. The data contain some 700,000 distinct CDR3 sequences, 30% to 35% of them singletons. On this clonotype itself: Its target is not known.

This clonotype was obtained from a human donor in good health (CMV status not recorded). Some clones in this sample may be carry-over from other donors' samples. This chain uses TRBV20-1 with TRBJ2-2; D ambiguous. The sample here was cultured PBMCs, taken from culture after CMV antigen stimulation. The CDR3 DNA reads TGCAGTGCTAGAGAGACGCGCGGAGCGAACACCGGGGAGCTGTTTTTT. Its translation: CSARETRGANTGELFF.